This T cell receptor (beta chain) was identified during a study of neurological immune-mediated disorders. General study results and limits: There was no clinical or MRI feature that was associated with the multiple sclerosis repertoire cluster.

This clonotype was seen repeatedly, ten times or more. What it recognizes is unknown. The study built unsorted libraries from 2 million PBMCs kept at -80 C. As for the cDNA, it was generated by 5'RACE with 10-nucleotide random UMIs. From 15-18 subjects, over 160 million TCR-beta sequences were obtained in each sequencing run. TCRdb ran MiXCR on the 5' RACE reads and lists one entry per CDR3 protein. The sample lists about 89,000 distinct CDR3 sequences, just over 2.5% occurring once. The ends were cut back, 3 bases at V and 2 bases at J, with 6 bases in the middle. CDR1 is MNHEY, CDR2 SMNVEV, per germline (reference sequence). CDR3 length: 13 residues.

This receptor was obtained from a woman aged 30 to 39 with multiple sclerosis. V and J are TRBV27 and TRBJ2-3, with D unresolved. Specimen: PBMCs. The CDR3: CASSFGFTDTQYF. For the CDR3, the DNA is TGTGCCAGCAGTTTTGGGTTCACAGATACGCAGTATTTT.